This T cell receptor (beta chain) was identified in a study of T-cell reconstitution after alpha-beta-depleted transplantation in children. This clonotype was recorded at least ten times. Its target is not known. Preparation of the TCRbeta library was carried out with unique molecular identifiers. TCRdb ran MiXCR on the PCR reads and lists one entry per CDR3 protein. The repertoire holds roughly 280,000 distinct CDR3 sequences, roughly 10% seen once, with about 20% in the top ten. CDR1 and CDR2 (germline): MNHEY, SMNVEV (reference sequence). J was trimmed by 5 bases and V by 10 bases; bases with no gene match: 6. The CDR3 extends over 13 amino acids. Notes on the study in general: Where alpha-beta T cells came from about two months after transplant was reportedly several hundred expanded graft clones. Some patients showed high day-60 TCRbeta diversity, which derived from surviving recipient T cells and thymic progenitors. Fresh T-cell production supplied most of the T-cell counts and diversity seen one year after transplant.

The chain joins TRBV27 to TRBJ2-2, with 8 bases matching TRBD2. The receptor comes from a male patient between 2 and 9 years old who had a stem cell transplant for chronic granulomatous disease, so the T cells may come from the graft donor. Sequenced material: peripheral blood, taken 180 days after TCRalphabeta/CD19-depleted stem cell transplant. CDR3 region: CATKTGGTGELFF. CDR3 DNA sequence: TGTGCCACAAAAACGGGAGGGACCGGGGAGCTGTTTTTT.